The clone carrying this TCR beta chain was counted ten times or more. Its specificity is unknown. The sample is drawn from a study of identical twins. Findings and caveats of the study: Cross-sectional statistical analysis, not tracking of the same donors, underpinned the conclusions. Models came in too low on out-of-frame TCR alpha sharing in monozygotic twins. Fewer insertions were carried by abundant cord blood beta clonotypes, but none was seen in memory repertoires.

A single record per CDR3 protein comes from TCRdb applying MiXCR to the 5' RACE reads. Of about 250,000 distinct CDR3 sequences in the sample, about 8% were seen once. The V end lost 3 bases, the J end lost 8 bases, and 14 bases lay between the germline ends. Per the germline V gene, CDR1 is MGHDK and CDR2 is SYGVNS. The CDR3 consists of 15 residues. The same data also went into a second study, on yellow fever vaccine responses in identical twins. That work adds: The authors reported partly convergent, partly personalized vaccine responses in identical twins.

Source material: CD8+ T cells sorted from blood. This TCR came from a woman between 18 and 29 years old in good health. The gene calls are TRBV25-1 and TRBJ1-6; D call uncertain. The CDR3, as DNA: TGTGCCAGCAGTGAGGGCTCTCTGGAGTATTCACCCCTCCACTTT. Its protein product is CASSEGSLEYSPLHF.